This entry lists 9 T cell receptor beta chains sequenced from one sample in a study of cytomegalovirus exposure and HLA in healthy donors. 13 Jbeta primers and 60 Vbeta primers were used for the PCR. The method was immunoSEQ multiplex PCR; TCRdb's version includes in-frame clones alone and lacks a portion of them. The sample has approximately 69,000 clones, 65% to 70% seen once. Sample: PBMCs. These receptors were taken from a man between 35 and 55 years old in good health and CMV-seropositive.

The rearrangement links TRBV9 to TRBJ2-3; D ambiguous. The CDR3 is 16 amino acids. The germline CDR1 and CDR2 sequences are SGDLS and YYNGEE. Between the trimmed V and J ends, which lost 1 base and 0 bases, there was a span of 12 bases. The CDR3 protein is CASSVFRQTSTDTQYF. CDR3 sequence (DNA): TGTGCCAGCAGCGTATTCCGGCAGACTAGCACAGATACGCAGTATTTT.

This chain joins TRBV30 and TRBJ1-1; 9 bases map to TRBD1. This CDR3 is built from 13 residues. V was clipped by 3 bases and J by 1 base; unmatched bases: 0. Germline CDR1 is GTSNPN and CDR2 is SVGIG (reference sequence). This CDR3 is CAWRTGGNTEAFF. CDR3 coding DNA: TGTGCCTGGAGGACAGGGGGGAACACTGAAGCTTTCTTT. Filled out from reference TRBV30 and TRBJ1-1, the complete variable domain reads SQTIHQWPATLVQPVGSPLSLECTVEGTSNPNLYWYRQAAGRGLQLLFYSVGIGQISSEVPQNLSASRPQDRQFILSSKKLLLSDSGFYLCAWRTGGNTEAFFGQGTRLTVV.

J is TRBJ1-2 and V is TRBV11-2, with 9 bases aligning to TRBD1. After removal of 4 bases from V and 6 bases from J, the junction contained 9 bases not matched to a gene. CDR3 length: 15 amino acids. Germline CDR1 SGHAT, CDR2 FQNNGV. CDR3 residues: CASSSTGGPSHGYTF. In nucleotides, the CDR3 is TGTGCCAGCAGCTCCACAGGGGGCCCTTCCCATGGCTACACCTTC.

This clone was picked up a small number of times. The chain couples TRBV29-1 to TRBJ2-1, with a weak D call TRBD2 (6 bases). Trimming took 8 bases from V and 0 from J, leaving 20 bases between them. Germline loops: CDR1 SQVTM, CDR2 ANQGSEA. This CDR3 region has 16 residues. The CDR3 here is CSSGSRGAISYNEQFF. The CDR3 DNA sequence: TGCAGCTCTGGAAGTCGCGGGGCCATCTCCTACAATGAGCAGTTCTTC.

The V gene is TRBV4-1, the J gene TRBJ1-3; D perhaps matches TRBD1 (6 bases). Per the germline V gene, CDR1 is MGHRA and CDR2 is YSYEKL. This CDR3 has 15 amino acids. The germline V and J ends were trimmed by 0 bases and 2 bases, with 8 bases remaining between them. CDR3 amino acids: CASSQDRGTGNTIYF. In nucleotides, the CDR3 is TGCGCCAGCAGCCAAGACAGGGGTACTGGAAACACCATATATTTT.

This clone was observed a few times. This sequence joins TRBV6-6 and TRBJ1-1; 10 bases line up with TRBD1. The CDR3 totals 14 residues. Germline V gene lookup returns CDR1 MNHNY and CDR2 SVGAGI (reference sequence). The V segment lost 6 bases and the J segment 8 bases; nucleotides outside the gene matches: 9. The CDR3 protein is CASRRGTGANEAFF. CDR3 coding DNA: TGTGCCAGCAGGAGAGGGACAGGGGCGAACGAAGCTTTCTTT.

The genes are TRBV29-1 and TRBJ2-2, with TRBD1 identical over 7 bases. The CDR3 length is 15 residues. J gave up 7 bases and V 7 bases, and 15 bases lay outside the gene matches. Germline CDR1 is SQVTM and CDR2 is ANQGSEA. The CDR3 sequence: CSATPGTVQGGELFF. The CDR3, as DNA: TGCAGCGCTACCCCCGGGACAGTTCAGGGCGGGGAGCTGTTTTTT.

The rearrangement joins TRBV9 to TRBJ2-3, with D perhaps matching TRBD2 (5 bases). Trimming cost V 1 base and J 4 bases, with 16 bases left between them. Per germline, CDR1 SGDLS and CDR2 YYNGEE. This CDR3 has 16 residues. CDR3 DNA: TGTGCCAGCAGCGTAAACCCCGGTTACGGGGCAGATACGCAGTATTTT. It is translated as CASSVNPGYGADTQYF. Full variable domain (rest looked up from reference TRBV9 and TRBJ2-3): DSGVTQTPKHLITATGQRVTLRCSPRSGDLSVYWYQQSLDQGLQFLIQYYNGEERAKGNILERFSAQQFPDLHSELNLSSLELGDSALYFCASSVNPGYGADTQYFGPGTRLTVL.

This clone came up a few times. The V and J genes are TRBV5-8 and TRBJ1-1, with D unclear. The CDR3 covers 12 residues. The ends were cut back, 0 bases at V and 9 bases at J, with 9 bases in the middle. From germline, CDR1 is SGHTS and CDR2 YDEGEE. CDR3 sequence: CASSLAGLKAFF. The CDR3 DNA follows: TGTGCCAGCAGCTTGGCCGGACTAAAAGCTTTCTTT.